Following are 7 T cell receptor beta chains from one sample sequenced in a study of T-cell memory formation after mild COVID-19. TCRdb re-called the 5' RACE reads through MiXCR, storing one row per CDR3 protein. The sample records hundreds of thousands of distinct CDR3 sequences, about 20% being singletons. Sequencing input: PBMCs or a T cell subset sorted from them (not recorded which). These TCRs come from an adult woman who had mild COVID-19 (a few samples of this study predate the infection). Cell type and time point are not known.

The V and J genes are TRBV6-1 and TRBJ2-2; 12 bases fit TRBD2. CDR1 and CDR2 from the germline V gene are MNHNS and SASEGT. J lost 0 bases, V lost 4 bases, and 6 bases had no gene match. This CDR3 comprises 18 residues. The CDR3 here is CASSVGPSGGANTGELFF. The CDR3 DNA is TGTGCCAGCAGTGTTGGTCCTAGCGGGGGGGCGAACACCGGGGAGCTGTTTTTT.

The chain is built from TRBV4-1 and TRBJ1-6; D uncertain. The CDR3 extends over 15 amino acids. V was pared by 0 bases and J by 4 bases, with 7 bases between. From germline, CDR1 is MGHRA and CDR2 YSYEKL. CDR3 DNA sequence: TGCGCCAGCAGCCAAGAAGCAGATTATAATTCACCCCTCCACTTT. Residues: CASSQEADYNSPLHF.

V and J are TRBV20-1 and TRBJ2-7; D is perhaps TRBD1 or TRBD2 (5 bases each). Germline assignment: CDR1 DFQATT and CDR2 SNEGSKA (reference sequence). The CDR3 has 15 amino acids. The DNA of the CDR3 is TGCAGCTCGCCTGGGGGAAAAGGATCCCGTGGCGAGCAGTACTTC. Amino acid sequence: CSSPGGKGSRGEQYF.

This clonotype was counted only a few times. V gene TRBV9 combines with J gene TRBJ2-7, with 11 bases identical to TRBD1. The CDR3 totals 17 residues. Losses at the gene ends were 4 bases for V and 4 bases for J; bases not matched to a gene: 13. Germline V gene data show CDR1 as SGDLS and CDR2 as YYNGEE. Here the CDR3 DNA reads TGTGCCAGCAGCCCACAGACTGGACAGGGGGCTTCGTACGAGCAGTACTTC. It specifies CASSPQTGQGASYEQYF.

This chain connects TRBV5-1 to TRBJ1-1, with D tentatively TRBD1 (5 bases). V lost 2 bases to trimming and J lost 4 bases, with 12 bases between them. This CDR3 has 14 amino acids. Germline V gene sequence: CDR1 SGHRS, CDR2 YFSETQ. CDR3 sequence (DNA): TGCGCCAGCAGCTTTGGGGGAGGGATCACTGAAGCTTTCTTT. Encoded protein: CASSFGGGITEAFF.

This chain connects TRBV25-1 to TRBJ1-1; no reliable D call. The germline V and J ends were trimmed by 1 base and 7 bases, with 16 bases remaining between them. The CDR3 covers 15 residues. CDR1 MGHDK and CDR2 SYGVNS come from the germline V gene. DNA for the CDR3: TGTGCCAGCAGTGAATCTATCCTTGACAAGGATGAAGCTTTCTTT. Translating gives CASSESILDKDEAFF.

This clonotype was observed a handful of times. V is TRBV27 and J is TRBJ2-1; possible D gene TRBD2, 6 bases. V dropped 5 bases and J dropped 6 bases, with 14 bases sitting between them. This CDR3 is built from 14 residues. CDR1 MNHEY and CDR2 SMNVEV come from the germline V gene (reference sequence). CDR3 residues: CASSPLDYLNEQFF. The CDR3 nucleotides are TGTGCCAGCAGTCCCCTGGACTATCTCAATGAGCAGTTCTTC.